The clone carrying this TCR beta chain was counted once. Its antigen remains unidentified. This sample is drawn from a study of T cell responses to AZD1222 COVID-19 vaccine. Study-wide context: Recipients boosted at about 4 weeks or about 12 weeks are pooled. Overall study results and limits: Spike-specific TCR depth and breadth grew after two AZD1222 doses. CD4 TCRs covered the whole spike, strongest at regions 160-218 and 743-854. The sample set comprised mostly white British donors with more females, and clonal diversity was possibly underestimated.

The CDR3 sequence is 13 residues long. Germline V gene sequence: CDR1 SGHAT, CDR2 FQNNGV. With 0 bases removed from V and 10 bases from J, the gap between germline ends came to 10 bases. The assay was immunoSEQ multiplex PCR, and TCRdb's table has in-frame clones only and misses some. The sample lists about 120,000 clones; approximately 90% were seen once. This sequence joins TRBV11-2 and TRBJ2-1, with D possibly matching TRBD1 (6 bases). This TCR derives from an adult in good health. The sequences come from peripheral blood, collected on day 0 of AZD1222 vaccination. The CDR3 sequence: CASSLDLGQEQFF. In DNA form, the CDR3 reads TGTGCCAGCAGCTTAGATCTGGGACAAGAGCAGTTCTTC.